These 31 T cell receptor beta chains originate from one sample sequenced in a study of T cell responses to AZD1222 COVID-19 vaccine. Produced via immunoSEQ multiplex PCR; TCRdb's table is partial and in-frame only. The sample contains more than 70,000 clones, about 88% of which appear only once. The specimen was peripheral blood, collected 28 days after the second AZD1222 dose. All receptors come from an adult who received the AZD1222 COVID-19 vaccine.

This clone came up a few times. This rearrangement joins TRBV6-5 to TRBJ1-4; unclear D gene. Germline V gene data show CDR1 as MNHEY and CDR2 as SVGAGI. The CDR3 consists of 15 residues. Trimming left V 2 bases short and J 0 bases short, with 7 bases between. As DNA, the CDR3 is TGTGCCAGCAGTTACCTTGGGTCAACTAATGAAAAACTGTTTTTT. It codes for CASSYLGSTNEKLFF.

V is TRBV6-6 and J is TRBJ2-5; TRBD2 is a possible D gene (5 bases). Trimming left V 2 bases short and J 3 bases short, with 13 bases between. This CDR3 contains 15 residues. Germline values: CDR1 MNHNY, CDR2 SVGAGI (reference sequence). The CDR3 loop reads CASSYGGLGKETQYF. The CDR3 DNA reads TGTGCCAGCAGTTACGGTGGACTGGGGAAAGAGACCCAGTACTTC.

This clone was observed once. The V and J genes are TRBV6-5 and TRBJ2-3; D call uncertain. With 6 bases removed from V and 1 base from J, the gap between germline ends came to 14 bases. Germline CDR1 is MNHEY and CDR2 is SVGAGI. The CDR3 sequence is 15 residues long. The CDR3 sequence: CASRSPERGTDTQYF. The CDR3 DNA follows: TGTGCCAGCAGGAGTCCTGAACGGGGCACAGATACGCAGTATTTT.

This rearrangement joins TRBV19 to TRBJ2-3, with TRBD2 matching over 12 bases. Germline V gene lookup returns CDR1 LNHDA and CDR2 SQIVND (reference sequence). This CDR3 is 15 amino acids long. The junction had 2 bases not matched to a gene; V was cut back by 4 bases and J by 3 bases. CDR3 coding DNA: TGTGCCAGTAGTAGCCTAGCGGGGGGGACAGATACGCAGTATTTT. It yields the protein CASSSLAGGTDTQYF.

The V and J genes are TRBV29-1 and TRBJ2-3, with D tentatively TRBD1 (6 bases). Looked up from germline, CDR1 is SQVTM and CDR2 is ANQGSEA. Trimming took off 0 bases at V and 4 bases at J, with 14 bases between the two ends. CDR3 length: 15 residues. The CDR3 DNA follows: TGCAGCGTTGAAGACCAGGGGACACCCCCAGATACGCAGTATTTT. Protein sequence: CSVEDQGTPPDTQYF.

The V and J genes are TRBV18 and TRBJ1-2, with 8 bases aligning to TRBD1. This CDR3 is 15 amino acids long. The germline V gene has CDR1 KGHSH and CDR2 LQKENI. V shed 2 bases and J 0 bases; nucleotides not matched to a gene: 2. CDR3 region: CASSPEDRANYGYTF. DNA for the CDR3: TGTGCCAGCTCACCAGAGGACAGGGCTAACTATGGCTACACCTTC. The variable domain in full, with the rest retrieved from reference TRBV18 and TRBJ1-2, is NAGVMQNPRHLVRRRGQEARLRCSPMKGHSHVYWYRQLPEEGLKFMVYLQKENIIDESGMPKERFSAEFPKEGPSILRIQQVVRGDSAAYFCASSPEDRANYGYTFGSGTRLTVV.

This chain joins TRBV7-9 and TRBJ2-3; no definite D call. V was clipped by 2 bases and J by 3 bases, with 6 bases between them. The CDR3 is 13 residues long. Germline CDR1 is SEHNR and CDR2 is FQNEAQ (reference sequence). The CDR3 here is CASSLHATDTQYF. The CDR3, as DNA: TGTGCCAGCAGCTTACACGCGACAGATACGCAGTATTTT. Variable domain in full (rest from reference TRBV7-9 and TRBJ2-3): DTGVSQNPRHKITKRGQNVTFRCDPISEHNRLYWYRQTLGQGPEFLTYFQNEAQLEKSRLLSDRFSAERPKGSFSTLEIQRTEQGDSAMYLCASSLHATDTQYFGPGTRLTVL.

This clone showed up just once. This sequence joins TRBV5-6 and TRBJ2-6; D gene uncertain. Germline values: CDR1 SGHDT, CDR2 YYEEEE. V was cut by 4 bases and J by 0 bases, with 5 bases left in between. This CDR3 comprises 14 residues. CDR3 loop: CASSRSSGANVLTF. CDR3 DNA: TGTGCCAGCAGCCGGAGCTCTGGGGCCAACGTCCTGACTTTC.

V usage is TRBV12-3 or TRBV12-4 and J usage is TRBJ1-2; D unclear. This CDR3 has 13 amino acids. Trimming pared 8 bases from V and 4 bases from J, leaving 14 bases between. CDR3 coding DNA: TGTGCCAGCCTGCTTGGGGTTGGCTATGGCTACACCTTC. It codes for CASLLGVGYGYTF.

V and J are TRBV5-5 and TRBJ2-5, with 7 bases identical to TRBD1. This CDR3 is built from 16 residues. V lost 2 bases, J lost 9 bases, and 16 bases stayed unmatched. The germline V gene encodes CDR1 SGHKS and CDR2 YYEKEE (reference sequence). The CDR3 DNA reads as TGTGCCAGCAGCTTTGATAGGGGGACAGTCTTAGTGGCCCAGTACTTC. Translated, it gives CASSFDRGTVLVAQYF.

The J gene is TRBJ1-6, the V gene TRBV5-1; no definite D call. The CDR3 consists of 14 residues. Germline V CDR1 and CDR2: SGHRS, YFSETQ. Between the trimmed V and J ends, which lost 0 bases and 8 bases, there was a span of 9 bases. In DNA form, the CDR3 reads TGCGCCAGCAGCTTGGACTCCGGAGATTCACCCCTCCACTTT. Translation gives CASSLDSGDSPLHF.

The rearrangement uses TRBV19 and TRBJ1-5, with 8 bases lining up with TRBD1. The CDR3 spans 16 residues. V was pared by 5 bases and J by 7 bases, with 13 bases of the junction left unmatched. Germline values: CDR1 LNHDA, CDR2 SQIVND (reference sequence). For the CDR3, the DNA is TGTGCCAGTAGTCCACCCGGCAGGGGGCAGGGGCAGCCCCAGCATTTT. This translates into CASSPPGRGQGQPQHF.

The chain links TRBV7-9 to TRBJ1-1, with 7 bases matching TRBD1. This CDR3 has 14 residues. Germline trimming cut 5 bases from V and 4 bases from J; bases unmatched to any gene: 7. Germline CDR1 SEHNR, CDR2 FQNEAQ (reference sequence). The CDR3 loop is CASSPQGHGTEAFF. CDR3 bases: TGTGCCAGCAGCCCACAGGGGCATGGCACTGAAGCTTTCTTT.

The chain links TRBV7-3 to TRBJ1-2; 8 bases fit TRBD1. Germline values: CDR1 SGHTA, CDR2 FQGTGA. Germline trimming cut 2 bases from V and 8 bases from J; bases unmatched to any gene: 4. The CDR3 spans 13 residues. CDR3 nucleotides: TGTGCCAGCAGCTTAGGACAGGGCTGGGGCTACACCTTC. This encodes CASSLGQGWGYTF.

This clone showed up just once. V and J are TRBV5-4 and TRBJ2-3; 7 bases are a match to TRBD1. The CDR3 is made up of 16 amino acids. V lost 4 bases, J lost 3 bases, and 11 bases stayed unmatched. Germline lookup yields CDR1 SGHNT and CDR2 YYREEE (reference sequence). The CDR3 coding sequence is TGTGCCAGCAGCATCAAAAGGGGGCGCATAACAGATACGCAGTATTTT. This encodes CASSIKRGRITDTQYF.

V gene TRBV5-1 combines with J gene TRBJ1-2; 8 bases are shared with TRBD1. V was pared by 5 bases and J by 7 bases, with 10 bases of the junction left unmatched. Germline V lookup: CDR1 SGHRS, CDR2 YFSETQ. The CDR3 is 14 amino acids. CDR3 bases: TGCGCCAGCAGGCCGTCCGAGACAGGGGTTGGCTACACCTTC. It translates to CASRPSETGVGYTF.

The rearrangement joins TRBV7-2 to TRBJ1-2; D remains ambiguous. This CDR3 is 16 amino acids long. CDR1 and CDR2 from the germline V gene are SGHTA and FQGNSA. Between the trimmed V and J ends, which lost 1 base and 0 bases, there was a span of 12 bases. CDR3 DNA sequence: TGTGCCAGCAGCTTAGTCGCCGGGTTGACTAACTATGGCTACACCTTC. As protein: CASSLVAGLTNYGYTF.

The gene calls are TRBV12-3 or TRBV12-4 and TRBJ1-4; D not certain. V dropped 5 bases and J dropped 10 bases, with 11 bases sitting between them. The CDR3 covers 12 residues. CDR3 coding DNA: TGTGCCAGCAGTCAAAGCCGGGGAAAACTGTTTTTT. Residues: CASSQSRGKLFF.

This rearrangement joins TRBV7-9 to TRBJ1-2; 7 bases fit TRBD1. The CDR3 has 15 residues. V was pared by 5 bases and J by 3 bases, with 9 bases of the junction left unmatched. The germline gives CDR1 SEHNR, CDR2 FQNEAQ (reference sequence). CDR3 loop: CASSETTGTYYGYTF. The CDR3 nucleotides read TGTGCCAGCAGCGAAACGACAGGGACATACTATGGCTACACCTTC.

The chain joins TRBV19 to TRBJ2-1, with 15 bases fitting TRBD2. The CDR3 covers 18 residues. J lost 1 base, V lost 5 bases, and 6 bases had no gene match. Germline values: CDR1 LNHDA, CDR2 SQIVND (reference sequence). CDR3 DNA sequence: TGTGCCAGTAGTCCTCCGGGACTAGCGGGGGGATCCTACAATGAGCAGTTCTTC. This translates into CASSPPGLAGGSYNEQFF.

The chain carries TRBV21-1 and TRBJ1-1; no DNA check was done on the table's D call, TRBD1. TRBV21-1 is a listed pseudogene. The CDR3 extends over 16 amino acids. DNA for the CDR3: TGTGCCAGCAGCAACCACCCTCAAGACATGAACACTGAAGCTTTCTTT. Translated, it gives CASSNHPQDMNTEAFF.

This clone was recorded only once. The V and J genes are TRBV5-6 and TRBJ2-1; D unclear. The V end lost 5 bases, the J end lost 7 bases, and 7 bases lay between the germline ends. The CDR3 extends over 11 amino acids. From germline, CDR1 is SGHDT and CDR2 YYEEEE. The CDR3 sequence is CASSIENEQFF. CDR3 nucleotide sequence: TGTGCCAGCAGTATAGAAAATGAGCAGTTCTTC.

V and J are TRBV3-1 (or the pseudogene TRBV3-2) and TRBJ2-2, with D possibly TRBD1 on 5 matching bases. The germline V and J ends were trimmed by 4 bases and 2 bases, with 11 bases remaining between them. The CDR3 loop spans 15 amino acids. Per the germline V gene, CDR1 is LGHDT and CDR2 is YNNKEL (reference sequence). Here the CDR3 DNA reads TGTGCCAGCAGCCCCTGGACAAGCAACACCGGGGAGCTGTTTTTT. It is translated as CASSPWTSNTGELFF.

CDR3 in amino acids: CASSQDLASGMYNEQFF. CDR3 sequence (DNA): TGTGCCAGCAGCCAAGATTTGGCCTCGGGGATGTACAATGAGCAGTTCTTC. The chain couples TRBV4-2 to TRBJ2-1; weak D call: TRBD2 (5 bases). The CDR3 totals 17 residues. V lost 0 bases and J lost 4, with 16 bases in between. Germline CDR1 LGHNA, CDR2 YNFKEQ.

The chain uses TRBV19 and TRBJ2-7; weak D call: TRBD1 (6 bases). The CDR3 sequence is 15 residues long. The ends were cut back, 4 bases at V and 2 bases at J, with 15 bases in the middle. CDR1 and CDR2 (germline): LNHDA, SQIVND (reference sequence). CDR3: CASSTPGTPTYEQYF. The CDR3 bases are TGTGCCAGTAGTACTCCCGGGACACCGACCTACGAGCAGTACTTC.

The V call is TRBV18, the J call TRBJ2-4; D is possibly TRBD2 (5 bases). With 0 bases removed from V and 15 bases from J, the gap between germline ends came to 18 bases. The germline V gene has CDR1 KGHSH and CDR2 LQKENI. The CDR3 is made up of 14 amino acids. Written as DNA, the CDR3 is TGTGCCAGCTCACCACCGGGCTGGCTTAGCGCCTGGTACTTC. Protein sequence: CASSPPGWLSAWYF. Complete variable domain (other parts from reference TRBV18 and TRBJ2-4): NAGVMQNPRHLVRRRGQEARLRCSPMKGHSHVYWYRQLPEEGLKFMVYLQKENIIDESGMPKERFSAEFPKEGPSILRIQQVVRGDSAAYFCASSPPGWLSAWYFGAGTRLSVL.

CDR3 loop: CSASLTGQGSGANVLTF. In DNA, the CDR3 is TGCAGTGCTAGTTTGACGGGACAGGGCTCTGGGGCCAACGTCCTGACTTTC. The chain has TRBV20-1 and TRBJ2-6, with TRBD1 identical over 9 bases. CDR1 is DFQATT and CDR2 is SNEGSKA in the germline V gene (reference sequence). The CDR3 sequence is 17 residues long. The V and J ends lost 3 bases and 0 bases, in that order; junction bases with no gene match: 6.

The CDR3, as DNA: TGTGCCAGCAGCTTAGTCGTCCGGGGGCGAGAAGGTAGCAATCAGCCCCAGCATTTT. Translation gives CASSLVVRGREGSNQPQHF. This chain uses TRBV11-2 with TRBJ1-5, with D maybe TRBD1 (6 bases). The germline CDR1 and CDR2 sequences are SGHAT and FQNNGV. V lost 1 base and J lost 0, with 19 bases in between. The CDR3 sequence is 19 residues long.

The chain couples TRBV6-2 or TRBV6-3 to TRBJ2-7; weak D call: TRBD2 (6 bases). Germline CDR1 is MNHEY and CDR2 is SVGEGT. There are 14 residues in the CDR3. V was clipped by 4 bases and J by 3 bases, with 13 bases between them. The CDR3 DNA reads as TGTGCCAGCAGTTCCGGGGGTAGCGGCTACGAGCAGTACTTC. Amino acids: CASSSGGSGYEQYF.

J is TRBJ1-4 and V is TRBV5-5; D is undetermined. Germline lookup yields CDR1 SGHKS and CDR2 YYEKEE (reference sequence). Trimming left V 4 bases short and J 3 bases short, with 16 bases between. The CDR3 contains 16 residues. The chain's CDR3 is CASSRLGSGSNEKLFF. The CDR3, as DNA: TGTGCCAGCAGCCGACTAGGGAGCGGCTCTAATGAAAAACTGTTTTTT.

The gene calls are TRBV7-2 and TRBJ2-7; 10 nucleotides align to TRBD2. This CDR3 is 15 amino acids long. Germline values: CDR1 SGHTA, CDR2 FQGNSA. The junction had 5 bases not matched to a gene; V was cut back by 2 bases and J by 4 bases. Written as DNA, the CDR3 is TGTGCCAGCAGCTTAACGGCTAGCGGGGGATACGAGCAGTACTTC. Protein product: CASSLTASGGYEQYF.